This TCR beta chain emerged from a study of blood T cells in healthy people across ages. The study, taken as a whole, reports: Conclusively comparing naive with antigen-experienced cells was impossible with unsorted PBMCs. It was held that the diversity estimates obtained from one million T cells were underestimates.

CDR3 length: 11 residues. With 3 bases removed from V and 11 bases from J, the gap between germline ends came to 10 bases. Germline CDR1 and CDR2: LNHNV and YYDKDF (reference sequence). Concerning this clonotype itself: The antigen is undetermined.

Every sample yielded at least 6 million isolated PBMCs. The total RNA that was extracted per sample amounted to at least 6 micrograms. The use of a sample-barcoded 5' primer and a J-beta primer mix characterized a second PCR of roughly 6 to 11 cycles. TCRdb re-analysed the 5' RACE reads in MiXCR, keeping a single row per CDR3 protein. The profile shows 1.5 million to 2 million distinct CDR3 sequences, about 35% of them singletons. The rearrangement joins TRBV15 to TRBJ2-5; perhaps D is TRBD1 or TRBD2 (5 bases each). The clonotype was recovered from a woman aged 25-40 years in good health. Sequenced sample: blood. In DNA, the CDR3 is TGTGCCACCAGCAGCTCCGGGACGCAGTACTTC. This codes for CATSSSGTQYF.